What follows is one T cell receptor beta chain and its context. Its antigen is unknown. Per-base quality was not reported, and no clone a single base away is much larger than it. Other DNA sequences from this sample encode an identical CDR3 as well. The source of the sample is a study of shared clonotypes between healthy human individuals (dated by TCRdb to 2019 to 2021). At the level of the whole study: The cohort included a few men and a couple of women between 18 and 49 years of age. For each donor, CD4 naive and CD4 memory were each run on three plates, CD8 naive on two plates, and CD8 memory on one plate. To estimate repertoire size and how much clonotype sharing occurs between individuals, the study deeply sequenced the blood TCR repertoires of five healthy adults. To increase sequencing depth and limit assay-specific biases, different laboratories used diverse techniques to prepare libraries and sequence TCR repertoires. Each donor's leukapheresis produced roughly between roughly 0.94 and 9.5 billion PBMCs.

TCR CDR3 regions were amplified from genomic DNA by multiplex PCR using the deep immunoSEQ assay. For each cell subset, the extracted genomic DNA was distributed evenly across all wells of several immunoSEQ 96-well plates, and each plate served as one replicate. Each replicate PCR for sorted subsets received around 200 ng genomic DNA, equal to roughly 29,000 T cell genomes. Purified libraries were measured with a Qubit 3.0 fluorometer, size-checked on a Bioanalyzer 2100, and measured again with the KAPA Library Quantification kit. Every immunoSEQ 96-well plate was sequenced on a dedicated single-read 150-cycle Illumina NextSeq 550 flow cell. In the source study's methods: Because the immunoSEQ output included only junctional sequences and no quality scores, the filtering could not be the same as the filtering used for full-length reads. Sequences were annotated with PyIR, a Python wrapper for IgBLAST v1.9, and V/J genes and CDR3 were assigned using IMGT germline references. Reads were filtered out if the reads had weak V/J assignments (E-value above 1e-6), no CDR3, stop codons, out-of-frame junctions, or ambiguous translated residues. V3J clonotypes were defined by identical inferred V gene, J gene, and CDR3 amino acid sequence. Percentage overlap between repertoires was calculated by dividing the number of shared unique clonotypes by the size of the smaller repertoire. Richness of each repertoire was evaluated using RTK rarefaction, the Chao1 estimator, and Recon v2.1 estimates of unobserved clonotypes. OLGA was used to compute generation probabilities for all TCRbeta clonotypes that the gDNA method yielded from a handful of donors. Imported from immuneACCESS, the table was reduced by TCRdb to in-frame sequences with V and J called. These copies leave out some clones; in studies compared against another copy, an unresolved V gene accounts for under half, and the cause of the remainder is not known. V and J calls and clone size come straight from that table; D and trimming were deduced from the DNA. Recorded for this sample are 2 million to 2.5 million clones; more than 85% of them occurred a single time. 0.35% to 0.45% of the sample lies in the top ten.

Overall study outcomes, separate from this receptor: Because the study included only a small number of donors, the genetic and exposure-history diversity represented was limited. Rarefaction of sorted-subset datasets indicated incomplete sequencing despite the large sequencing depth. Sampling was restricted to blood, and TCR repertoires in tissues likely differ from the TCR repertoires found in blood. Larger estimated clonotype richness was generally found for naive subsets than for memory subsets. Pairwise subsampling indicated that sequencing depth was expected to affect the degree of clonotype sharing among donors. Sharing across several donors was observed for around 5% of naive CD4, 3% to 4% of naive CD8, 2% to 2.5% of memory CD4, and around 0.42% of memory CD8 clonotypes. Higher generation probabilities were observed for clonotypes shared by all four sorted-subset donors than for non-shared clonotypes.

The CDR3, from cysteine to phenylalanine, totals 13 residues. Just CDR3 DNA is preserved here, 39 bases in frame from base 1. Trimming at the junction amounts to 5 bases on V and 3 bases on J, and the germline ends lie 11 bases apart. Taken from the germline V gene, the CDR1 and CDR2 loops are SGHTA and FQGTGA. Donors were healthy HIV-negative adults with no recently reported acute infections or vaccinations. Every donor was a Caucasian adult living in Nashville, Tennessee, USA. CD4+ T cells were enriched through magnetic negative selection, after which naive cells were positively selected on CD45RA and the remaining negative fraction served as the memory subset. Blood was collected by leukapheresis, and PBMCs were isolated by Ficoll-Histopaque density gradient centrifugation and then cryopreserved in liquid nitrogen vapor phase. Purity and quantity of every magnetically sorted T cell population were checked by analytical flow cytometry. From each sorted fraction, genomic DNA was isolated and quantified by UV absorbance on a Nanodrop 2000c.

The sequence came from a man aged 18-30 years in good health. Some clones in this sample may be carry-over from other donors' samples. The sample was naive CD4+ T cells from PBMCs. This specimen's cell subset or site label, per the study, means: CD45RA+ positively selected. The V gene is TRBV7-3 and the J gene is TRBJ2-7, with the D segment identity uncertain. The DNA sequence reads TGTGCCAGCAGCCTCGGGCCTGACTACGAGCAGTACTTC. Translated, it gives CASSLGPDYEQYF.